Described below is a single T cell receptor beta chain sequence and its context. The data derive from a study of blood T cell repertoires in COVID-19. At the level of the study: Acute and convalescent COVID-19 samples came from the United States, Italy and Spain. Sample material is recorded as cDNA or gDNA derived from T cells, B-cell-depleted T cells, or PBMCs.

Libraries were prepared by immunoSEQ multiplex PCR; TCRdb keeps only in-frame clonotypes and omits some of them. This sample has about 120,000 clones; around nine tenths occur once, and the top ten carry about an eighth. The CDR3 consists of 14 residues. CDR1 MNHEY and CDR2 SVGAGI come from the germline V gene. Between the trimmed V and J ends, which lost 5 bases and 1 base, there was a span of 11 bases. This rearrangement joins TRBV6-5 to TRBJ1-1; TRBD1 is a possible D gene (5 bases). Input material: peripheral blood. This clonotype was sampled from a woman in her 70s with COVID-19, enrolled during active disease. The CDR3 DNA reads TGTGCCAGCAGTAGAGGAGGGGAGAACACTGAAGCTTTCTTT. Translating it yields CASSRGGENTEAFF.